Listed here are 8 T cell receptor beta chains from one sample, sequenced in a study of CD8 T cell repertoires and HIV-1 epitope variants. Their antigens are not known. The protocol was immunoSEQ multiplex PCR, while the TCRdb copy is restricted to in-frame clones and leaves out a portion. The data show 6,000 to 8,000 clones, approximately 60% seen once. The sample comprised cultured CD8+ T cells derived from PBMCs. All receptors come from a male donor with HIV.

The table lists this clone with a few counts. CDR3 nucleotides: TGTGCCAGCCGGATCTACAATGAGCAGTTCTTC. This gives the protein CASRIYNEQFF. J is TRBJ2-1 and V is TRBV25-1, with D unresolved. Trimming took off 8 bases at V and 3 bases at J, with 5 bases between the two ends. CDR1 MGHDK and CDR2 SYGVNS come from the germline V gene. This CDR3 has 11 amino acids.

The chain is built from TRBV28 and TRBJ2-7, with D unresolved. Germline CDR1 reads MDHEN; CDR2 reads SYDVKM. The CDR3 sequence is 12 residues long. V was shortened by 4 bases and J by 0 bases, with 4 bases between the two germline ends. The CDR3 protein is CASSSDSYEQYF. Written as DNA, the CDR3 is TGTGCCAGCAGTTCAGACTCCTACGAGCAGTACTTC.

The table lists this clone with a few counts. The chain has TRBV5-1 and TRBJ2-1; possibly TRBD1 for D (5 bases). This CDR3 comprises 18 residues. V gave up 2 bases and J gave up 4 bases, with 22 bases separating them. Per germline, CDR1 SGHRS and CDR2 YFSETQ. The CDR3 DNA reads as TGCGCCAGCAGCTTAAGGGTCCCGGGCAGGGATCGTTACAATGAGCAGTTCTTC. Its translation: CASSLRVPGRDRYNEQFF.

V and J are TRBV6-1 and TRBJ1-5; TRBD1 aligns across 8 bases. CDR1 and CDR2 from the germline V gene are MNHNS and SASEGT. V gave up 6 bases and J gave up 2 bases; unmatched junction bases: 3. The CDR3 has 14 amino acids. The CDR3 nucleotides are TGTGCCAGCAGGGACAGGGATGGCAATCAGCCCCAGCATTTT. It specifies CASRDRDGNQPQHF.

The V call is TRBV28, the J call TRBJ2-3, with TRBD1 matching 9 bases. Unmatched junction bases numbered 18, after V lost 2 bases and J lost 3 bases. The length of the CDR3 is 20 residues. Germline V gene lookup returns CDR1 MDHEN and CDR2 SYDVKM. The CDR3, as DNA: TGTGCCAGCAGTTTACTCTCTCGGACAGGGGAGGATGTAGGGACAGATACGCAGTATTTT. Amino acids: CASSLLSRTGEDVGTDTQYF.

This clone occurred a few times. V and J are TRBV6-1 and TRBJ2-1, with 10 bases aligning to TRBD2. This CDR3 spans 15 amino acids. Germline trimming cut 8 bases from V and 3 bases from J; bases unmatched to any gene: 7. The germline V gene encodes CDR1 MNHNS and CDR2 SASEGT. The CDR3 spells CASAGLADVYNEQFF. CDR3 nucleotides: TGTGCCAGCGCCGGACTAGCGGACGTCTACAATGAGCAGTTCTTC.

Only a few counts were recorded for this clone. CDR3 sequence: CASSLALGGEAFF. As DNA, the CDR3 is TGTGCCAGCAGCTTAGCCTTGGGAGGGGAAGCTTTCTTT. This sequence joins TRBV7-6 and TRBJ1-1; no definite D call. Germline values: CDR1 SGHVS, CDR2 FNYEAQ. CDR3 size: 13 residues. V lost 0 bases to trimming and J lost 8 bases, with 10 bases between them.

The V and J genes are TRBV18 and TRBJ2-7; D might be TRBD1 or TRBD2, each matching 5 bases. This CDR3 region has 13 residues. Germline values: CDR1 KGHSH, CDR2 LQKENI. V was clipped by 6 bases and J by 0 bases, with 9 bases between them. The CDR3 DNA sequence: TGTGCCAGCTCTGAGGGGACCTCCTACGAGCAGTACTTC. Its translation is CASSEGTSYEQYF.